This TCR beta chain is drawn from a study of radiotherapy plus CTLA-4 blockade in lung cancer. Whole-study context: In under 20% of patients, objective responses were seen; about 30% had disease control. Whole-study findings and limits: In blood, early T cell clone dynamics reportedly predicted response best, together with interferon-beta. Tumor-derived TCR clones expanded in blood after radiotherapy plus ipilimumab.

Each patient with chemo-refractory metastatic non-small-cell lung cancer was treated with focal radiation plus CTLA-4 blockade using ipilimumab. Comments on this clone: Its specificity is not known.

The table came from immunoSEQ multiplex PCR; TCRdb's copy has only in-frame clones and leaves some out. The sample has around 100,000 clones; roughly 74% are singletons. CDR1 and CDR2 from the germline V gene are MNHEY and SVGAGI. CDR3 length: 15 residues. Trimming stripped 6 bases from V and 3 bases from J, with 14 bases between. Material: peripheral blood, obtained from a patient treated with radiotherapy plus ipilimumab. The sequence was collected from a human donor with non-small cell lung cancer who had a partial response to radiotherapy plus ipilimumab. Some clones in this sample may be carry-over from other donors' samples. The chain is built from TRBV6-5 and TRBJ2-2; maybe TRBD1 (7 bases). DNA for the CDR3: TGTGCCAGCAGCGCGCTCAGGGGGGACACCGGGGAGCTGTTTTTT. This encodes CASSALRGDTGELFF.